The 21 T cell receptor beta chains reported below all come from one sample, sequenced in a study of blood T cell repertoires in COVID-19. Produced via immunoSEQ multiplex PCR; TCRdb's table is partial and in-frame only. The sample has fewer than 250,000 clones, 83% seen once. The specimen sequenced was peripheral blood. The source is a human donor in a cohort sampled during active COVID-19.

The rearrangement uses TRBV19 and TRBJ2-1; a weak D match, TRBD2 (6 bases). Trimming stripped 8 bases from V and 7 bases from J, with 15 bases between. The germline V gene has CDR1 LNHDA and CDR2 SQIVND (reference sequence). This CDR3 is 13 amino acids long. CDR3: CASSRERLNEQFF. The CDR3, as DNA: TGTGCCAGTTCGCGGGAAAGACTTAATGAGCAGTTCTTC.

This clone was observed a handful of times. CDR3 nucleotides: TGTGCCAGCAGCTTAGACCGCGGGTCTTCCACCGGGGAGCTGTTTTTT. Translated, it gives CASSLDRGSSTGELFF. The chain is built from TRBV7-6 and TRBJ2-2, with D perhaps TRBD2 (5 bases). Germline V gene sequence: CDR1 SGHVS, CDR2 FNYEAQ. The CDR3 covers 16 residues. V lost 1 base, J lost 4 bases, and 13 bases lay in between.

The chain combines TRBV5-8 with TRBJ2-1; no definite D call. The CDR3 extends over 15 amino acids. The germline V gene encodes CDR1 SGHTS and CDR2 YDEGEE. Between the trimmed V and J ends, which lost 2 bases and 4 bases, there was a span of 13 bases. The DNA of the CDR3 is TGTGCCAGCAGCTTTAGGAGCGCCCGATACAATGAGCAGTTCTTC. Protein product: CASSFRSARYNEQFF.

This clone was observed a few times. This sequence joins TRBV7-6 and TRBJ1-3; 8 bases agree with TRBD1. CDR1 and CDR2 from the germline V gene are SGHVS and FNYEAQ. V shed 5 bases and J 4 bases; nucleotides not matched to a gene: 10. The CDR3 loop spans 16 amino acids. The CDR3 sequence is CASSLGQGTGGNTIYF. CDR3 DNA: TGTGCCAGCAGCCTAGGACAGGGTACGGGAGGAAACACCATATATTTT.

This clone was found once. J is TRBJ1-2 and V is TRBV30; D is unclear. Per the germline V gene, CDR1 is GTSNPN and CDR2 is SVGIG (reference sequence). CDR3 length equals 13 residues. V dropped 0 bases and J dropped 4 bases, with 9 bases sitting between them. The CDR3 coding sequence is TGTGCCTGGAGTGTACGAGGCACCTATGGCTACACCTTC. It specifies CAWSVRGTYGYTF.

The chain links TRBV18 to TRBJ2-1; D uncertain. CDR1 and CDR2 from the germline V gene are KGHSH and LQKENI. The CDR3 runs 14 residues. V was shortened by 3 bases and J by 5 bases, with 11 bases between the two germline ends. The CDR3 DNA follows: TGTGCCAGCTCACCGGGCGACGGCAACAATGAGCAGTTCTTC. This gives the protein CASSPGDGNNEQFF.

The genes are TRBV27 and TRBJ1-6, with 7 bases aligning to TRBD1. The J segment lost 9 bases and the V segment lost 4 bases, leaving 3 bases of the junction unmatched. The CDR3 extends over 13 amino acids. Germline CDR1 and CDR2: MNHEY and SMNVEV (reference sequence). The CDR3 bases are TGTGCCAGCAGTTCACGGACAGGTTCACCCCTCCACTTT. Translation gives CASSSRTGSPLHF.

J is TRBJ2-7 and V is TRBV27; TRBD1 agrees at 8 bases. The CDR3 is 14 residues long. V was pared by 6 bases and J by 3 bases, with 7 bases of the junction left unmatched. In germline, CDR1 is MNHEY, CDR2 SMNVEV (reference sequence). CDR3 amino acids: CASSPLGQGYEQYF. The CDR3 region has the DNA TGTGCCAGCAGCCCTCTAGGACAGGGCTACGAGCAGTACTTC.

The V call is TRBV3-1 (or the pseudogene TRBV3-2), the J call TRBJ2-3, with a possible D match to TRBD2 (6 bases). From germline, CDR1 is LGHDT and CDR2 YNNKEL (reference sequence). CDR3 length: 17 amino acids. V was cut by 0 bases and J by 0 bases, with 13 bases left in between. As DNA, the CDR3 is TGTGCCAGCAGCCAAGATTTAGGAGGGCCTAGCACAGATACGCAGTATTTT. It yields the protein CASSQDLGGPSTDTQYF.

The V and J genes are TRBV28 and TRBJ2-3; 7 bases match TRBD1. CDR1 is MDHEN and CDR2 is SYDVKM in the germline V gene. The CDR3 has 14 amino acids. V was clipped by 6 bases and J by 3 bases; unmatched bases: 6. The DNA for the CDR3 is TGTGCCAGCAGGTCTAGGGGGCTGACAGATACGCAGTATTTT. Its protein product is CASRSRGLTDTQYF.

The J gene is TRBJ1-3, the V gene TRBV9; D unresolved. The V and J ends lost 3 bases and 2 bases respectively, with 12 bases between them. The CDR3 loop spans 15 amino acids. Germline CDR1 reads SGDLS; CDR2 reads YYNGEE. The CDR3 sequence is CASSALTSPGNTIYF. The DNA of the CDR3 is TGTGCCAGCAGCGCCCTGACAAGTCCTGGAAACACCATATATTTT.

The chain uses TRBV7-8 and TRBJ1-3, with D unresolved. Germline CDR1 reads SGHVS; CDR2 reads FQNEAQ. Trimming removed 5 bases at V and 0 bases at J, with 11 bases between. The CDR3 covers 15 residues. This CDR3 is CASSPAGNSGNTIYF. DNA of the CDR3: TGTGCCAGCAGCCCTGCGGGGAACTCTGGAAACACCATATATTTT.

A remark on this clone: At one of its ends the junction is not consistent with the germline gene, which may arise from a read error. This chain uses TRBV30 with TRBJ1-3; D is perhaps TRBD1 (6 bases). This CDR3 is 11 amino acids long. Germline assignment: CDR1 GTSNPN and CDR2 SVGIG (reference sequence). The CDR3: CAWTMLGAAHF. DNA for the CDR3: TGTGCCTGGACCATGTTGGGGGCTGCTCATTTT.

V is TRBV30 and J is TRBJ1-3; D gene unclear. CDR1 is GTSNPN and CDR2 is SVGIG in the germline V gene (reference sequence). The CDR3 length is 15 residues. V was cut by 0 bases and J by 0 bases, with 9 bases left in between. CDR3 in DNA: TGTGCCTGGAGTGTAGGAGTCATCTCTGGAAACACCATATATTTT. Translated, it gives CAWSVGVISGNTIYF.

This chain connects TRBV7-9 to TRBJ2-5, with no clear D. With 8 bases removed from V and 5 bases from J, the gap between germline ends came to 9 bases. CDR1 and CDR2 (germline): SEHNR, FQNEAQ (reference sequence). The CDR3 is made up of 11 amino acids. The CDR3, as DNA: TGTGCCAGCGGGCCACAGGAGACCCAGTACTTC. This translates into CASGPQETQYF.

This clone was observed a single time. This sequence joins TRBV20-1 and TRBJ1-1; D uncertain. The CDR3 runs 11 residues. Germline CDR1 reads DFQATT; CDR2 reads SNEGSKA (reference sequence). V was shortened by 7 bases and J by 5 bases, with 11 bases between the two germline ends. CDR3 coding DNA: TGCAGTGTTCGCGGGAAAACTGAAGCTTTCTTT. This encodes CSVRGKTEAFF.

The J gene is TRBJ2-7, the V gene TRBV15; possibly TRBD2 for D (5 bases). Germline V lookup: CDR1 LNHNV, CDR2 YYDKDF (reference sequence). V lost 0 bases and J lost 2, with 14 bases in between. The CDR3 has 16 residues. CDR3 sequence reads: CATSRDLPSRTYEQYF. In DNA form, the CDR3 reads TGTGCCACCAGCAGAGATCTGCCTAGCCGAACCTACGAGCAGTACTTC.

Written as DNA, the CDR3 is TGCAGTGCCCGACAGCGAACTGAAGCTTTCTTT. Amino acids: CSARQRTEAFF. This chain links TRBV20-1 with TRBJ1-1; TRBD1 is a possible D gene (5 bases). The length of the CDR3 is 11 residues. V dropped 6 bases and J dropped 5 bases, with 10 bases sitting between them. From germline, CDR1 is DFQATT and CDR2 SNEGSKA (reference sequence).

This chain joins TRBV13 and TRBJ2-5, with 8 positions matching TRBD1. J lost 1 base, V lost 5 bases, and 12 bases had no gene match. The CDR3 contains 17 residues. The V gene's germline CDR1 is PRHDT and CDR2 FYEKMQ (reference sequence). The CDR3 sequence: CASSHGQGRWVQETQYF. As DNA, the CDR3 is TGTGCCAGCAGCCACGGACAGGGCAGGTGGGTCCAAGAGACCCAGTACTTC. The complete variable domain, with remaining parts taken from reference TRBV13 and TRBJ2-5, reads AAGVIQSPRHLIKEKRETATLKCYPIPRHDTVYWYQQGPGQDPQFLISFYEKMQSDKGSIPDRFSAQQFSDYHSELNMSSLELGDSALYFCASSHGQGRWVQETQYFGPGTRLLVL.

V is TRBV3-1 (or the pseudogene TRBV3-2) and J is TRBJ1-4; TRBD1 might be the D (5 bases). Germline V gene sequence: CDR1 LGHDT, CDR2 YNNKEL (reference sequence). CDR3 length equals 14 residues. V was cut by 1 base and J by 8 bases, with 11 bases left in between. The CDR3 region is CASSQGQGGEKLFF. The CDR3 region has the DNA TGTGCCAGCAGCCAAGGGCAGGGTGGGGAAAAACTGTTTTTT.

The chain has TRBV10-1 and TRBJ2-4, with D possibly matching TRBD2 (5 bases). The length of the CDR3 is 13 residues. Per the germline V gene, CDR1 is WNHNN and CDR2 is SYGVQD (reference sequence). V lost 2 bases and J lost 7, with 9 bases in between. DNA for the CDR3: TGCGCCAGCAGTGAGGAGGGTCGGAACATTCAGTACTTC. This codes for CASSEEGRNIQYF.